This T cell receptor (beta chain) stems from a study of beta chain features in type 1 diabetes. Study summary: Comparable age, gender and cell yields were observed in patients relative to healthy donors. Study observations and caveats: Among patients, naive, central memory and Treg TCRB repertoires appeared more similar than among healthy donors. Moderate but significant shortening of TCRB CDR3s was recorded in all four CD4+ subsets from Type 1 diabetes patients.

This clone was seen a handful of times. Its antigen is not identified. CD45RO/CCR7/CD25/CD127/CD95/CD27 separated CD4+ naive, central memory, regulatory and stem cell-like memory cells by sorting. This CDR3 comprises 17 residues. Germline V CDR1 and CDR2: LGHNA, YNFKEQ. V shed 7 bases and J 1 base; nucleotides not matched to a gene: 6. Expressed TCRB transcripts were sequenced after all isolated RNA was converted to cDNA. TCRdb's table, derived via immunoSEQ multiplex PCR, lists solely in-frame clones and lacks some. The sample holds hundreds of thousands of clones, 11% to 15% seen once. The source material was naive CD4+ T cells from blood. The sequence came from a man younger than 35 with type 1 diabetes. This chain links TRBV4-2 with TRBJ2-3; 15 bases map to TRBD2. Here the CDR3 reads CASTPGLAGGGTDTQYF. Here the CDR3 DNA reads TGTGCCAGCACCCCGGGACTAGCGGGAGGAGGCACAGATACGCAGTATTTT.